A selection of T cell receptor beta chains follows, all from one sample in a study of T-cell memory formation after mild COVID-19. TCRdb ran MiXCR on the 5' RACE reads and lists one entry per CDR3 protein. The repertoire holds some 150,000 distinct CDR3 sequences, with about 19% as singletons. The sequenced material came from PBMCs or a T cell subset sorted from them (not recorded which). The source of these receptors is an adult woman who had mild COVID-19 (a few samples of this study predate the infection). Cell type and time point are not known. The CDR3 runs from the conserved cysteine through the conserved F or W. The order of the fields is CDR3 DNA, CDR3 protein, clone size, V gene, D gene, J gene. The D gene is left open where the match is weak. Clone sizes are given selectively: once, few, many, or a class where the clone is expanded.

TGTGCCAGCAGCCCCCTCGTGACTCCCTCCTACAATGAGCAGTTCTTC CASSPLVTPSYNEQFF - TRBV11-2 - TRBJ2-1
TGCAGTGCTAGAGATTACCTAAGTGGTGAGCAGTTCTTC CSARDYLSGEQFF - TRBV20-1 - TRBJ2-1
TGCGCCAGCAGCTCCGGACAGGGGACTAATGAGCAGTTCTTC CASSSGQGTNEQFF many TRBV5-1 TRBD1 TRBJ2-1
TGCGCCAGCAGCTCGGATGGAGGTTATGGCTACACCTTC CASSSDGGYGYTF few TRBV5-1 - TRBJ1-2
TGCGCCAGCAGCCAAGCCACGGTGAACACCGGGGAGCTGTTTTTT CASSQATVNTGELFF few TRBV4-1 - TRBJ2-2
TGTGCCAGTAGTAGCGGGACAGTCAATCAGCCCCAGCATTTT CASSSGTVNQPQHF - TRBV19 TRBD1 TRBJ1-5
TGTGCCAGCTCACCGATCGGGGAGGGGACCACTGAAGCTTTCTTT CASSPIGEGTTEAFF few TRBV18 - TRBJ1-1
TGTGCCAGCAGTCGCGGACCCGAGCAGTACTTC CASSRGPEQYF few TRBV6-5 - TRBJ2-7
TGCGCCAGCAGTCCTACTTCTACTAGCGGGGCCTCTGTCACAGATACGCAGTATTTT CASSPTSTSGASVTDTQYF - TRBV5-1 TRBD2 TRBJ2-3
TGCAGTGCCAGACGCCCGAGGCTCCCCTACGAGCAGTACTTC CSARRPRLPYEQYF - TRBV20-1 - TRBJ2-7
TGTGCCACCAGTGATCCGGGGACAGGGACCGATACGCAGTATTTT CATSDPGTGTDTQYF - TRBV24-1 TRBD1 TRBJ2-3
TGTGCCAGCAGCTCACAGGGAGGCACAGATACGCAGTATTTT CASSSQGGTDTQYF few TRBV7-8 - TRBJ2-3
TGCAGCGTTGAGAGGGGACAGGGGGAGAATACGCAGTATTTT CSVERGQGENTQYF few TRBV29-1 TRBD1 TRBJ2-3
TGTGCCTGGAGTGGGGACGGGTACATTCAGTACTTC CAWSGDGYIQYF few TRBV30 - TRBJ2-4
TGTGCCAGCAGCCAAGGTCACCGAGTAGGCCAGCCCCAGCATTTT CASSQGHRVGQPQHF few TRBV4-2 - TRBJ1-5
TGTGCCAGCAGCTCAGATACCATCTACGAGCAGTACTTC CASSSDTIYEQYF many TRBV7-9 - TRBJ2-7
TGTGCCAGCAGCGTAGAACAGGCTGGCGGGGAGCTGTTTTTT CASSVEQAGGELFF few TRBV9 - TRBJ2-2
TGTGCTAGCAGCTTATCGGCAGACGGCTCCTACAATGAGCAGTTCTTC CASSLSADGSYNEQFF few TRBV7-7 - TRBJ2-1
TGTGCCAGCACGATGGTCGGGGGCACTGAAGCTTTCTTT CASTMVGGTEAFF few TRBV9 - TRBJ1-1
TGTGCCAGCAGCTTGTCTTGGACAGGGGTTCATGAGCAGTTCTTC CASSLSWTGVHEQFF - TRBV5-5 TRBD1 TRBJ2-1
TGTGCCTGGAGTTTCGAGACTGAAGCTTTCTTT CAWSFETEAFF - TRBV30 - TRBJ1-1
TGTGCCAGCAGCTCCCCGGGACAGGGGGAGTTTACAGATACGCAGTATTTT CASSSPGQGEFTDTQYF - TRBV5-6 TRBD1 TRBJ2-3
TGTGCCAGCAGCGCAGCCGGGACAGGGGGCTCCTACGAGCAGTACTTC CASSAAGTGGSYEQYF few TRBV11-1 TRBD1 TRBJ2-7
TGTGCCAGTAGAGAAGCGGGGAACACCGGGGAGCTGTTTTTT CASREAGNTGELFF - TRBV19 - TRBJ2-2
TGTGCCAGTTTCCCTACGGACAGAGGGCAGCCCCAGCATTTT CASFPTDRGQPQHF - TRBV28 - TRBJ1-5
TGCGCCAGCAGCCAAGTCTGGGGTGGGGCCAACGTCCTGACTTTC CASSQVWGGANVLTF few TRBV4-1 - TRBJ2-6
TGTGCCAGCTCACCACGGGACAGAATCTCTGGGGCCAACGTCCTGACTTTC CASSPRDRISGANVLTF - TRBV18 TRBD1 TRBJ2-6
TGCGCCAGCAGCCAAGGAGGGTGGGGGGGGCGAGCGAAAAACATTCAGTACTTC CASSQGGWGGRAKNIQYF many TRBV4-3 - TRBJ2-4
TGTGCCAGCAGGGGCGGGACTAGCTTATCAGATACGCAGTATTTT CASRGGTSLSDTQYF - TRBV12-3/TRBV12-4 TRBD2 TRBJ2-3
TGTGCCAGCAGATCGACCGGGACAGACCACCTAAACATTCAGTACTTC CASRSTGTDHLNIQYF few TRBV6-2/TRBV6-3 TRBD1 TRBJ2-4
TGTGCCAGCAGTTCGAGTGCCGGGTCCGAGCAGTACTTC CASSSSAGSEQYF few TRBV12-3/TRBV12-4 - TRBJ2-7
TGTGCCTGGAGTGTTGGGGGAGAGACCCAGTACTTC CAWSVGGETQYF - TRBV30 - TRBJ2-5
TGTGCCACCTCGTTGGGGCAGGGGGTCGGCAATGAGCAGTTCTTC CATSLGQGVGNEQFF few TRBV10-3 TRBD1 TRBJ2-1
TGTGCCAGCAGCGGGACTAGCGCGCAGTATTTT CASSGTSAQYF few TRBV11-3 TRBD2 TRBJ2-3
TGTGCCAGCACCTTAAGGGGGGATTTTGGGCCCCAGCATTTT CASTLRGDFGPQHF few TRBV7-8 - TRBJ1-5
TGTGCCTCCTCCGGGTCCCGTGGTGAGCAGTTCTTC CASSGSRGEQFF few TRBV30 - TRBJ2-1
TGTGCCAGCAGCTTACGGCTAGCGGGAAGCACAGATACGCAGTATTTT CASSLRLAGSTDTQYF few TRBV7-2 TRBD2 TRBJ2-3
TGTGCCAGCAGTTTAAGAGGACAGCTCGAGCAGTACTTC CASSLRGQLEQYF few TRBV12-3/TRBV12-4 - TRBJ2-7
TGTGCCAGCAGCGTAGAAAGGGAATGGTATGGCTACACCTTC CASSVEREWYGYTF - TRBV9 - TRBJ1-2
TGTGCCCGGAAGGAGGGGGGACAGGGGTACACTGAAGCTTTCTTT CARKEGGQGYTEAFF - TRBV30 TRBD1 TRBJ1-1
TGTGCCAGCAGCTTAGGAGGGGGGAGCTCCTATAATTCACCCCTCCACTTT CASSLGGGSSYNSPLHF - TRBV13 - TRBJ1-6
TGTGCCAGTAGTACCCAGACAGGTTTGATTACTGAAGCTTTCTTT CASSTQTGLITEAFF - TRBV19 - TRBJ1-1
TGTGCCAGCAGTGGAGATACCAATGAGCAGTTCTTC CASSGDTNEQFF - TRBV25-1 - TRBJ2-1
TGCGCCAGCAGCCAAGGGGGGACAGCGGCACGGGAGCAGTACTTC CASSQGGTAAREQYF - TRBV4-1 TRBD1 TRBJ2-7
TGCAGCGTGAGGACATCAGGGGTCAATCAGCCCCAGCATTTT CSVRTSGVNQPQHF - TRBV29-1 - TRBJ1-5